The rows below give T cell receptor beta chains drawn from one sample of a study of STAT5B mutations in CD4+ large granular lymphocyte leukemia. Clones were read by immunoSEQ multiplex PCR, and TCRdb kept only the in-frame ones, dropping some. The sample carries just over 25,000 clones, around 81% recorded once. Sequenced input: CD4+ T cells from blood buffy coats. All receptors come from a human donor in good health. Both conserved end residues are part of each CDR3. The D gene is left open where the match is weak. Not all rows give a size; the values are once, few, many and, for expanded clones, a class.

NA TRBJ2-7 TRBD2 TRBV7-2 TGTGCCAGTACTCCTACTGGGGCGGGACTAAAACCTTACGAGCAGTACTTC CASTPTGAGLKPYEQYF
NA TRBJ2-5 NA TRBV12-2 TGTGCAAGTCGCTTTCCCCCCAGGGTGATCCGGGAGACCCAGTACTTC CASRFPPRVIRETQYF
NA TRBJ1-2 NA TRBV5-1 TGCGCCAGCAGCTCGAAGGGGGATCACACCTTC CASSSKGDHTF
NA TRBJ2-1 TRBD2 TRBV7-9 TGTGCCAGCAGTCAACTAGCGGGATTTTGGAATGAGCAGTTCTTC CASSQLAGFWNEQFF
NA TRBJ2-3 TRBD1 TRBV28 TGTGCCACCCACCCGAGGGGACAGGGGGAAGATACGCAGTATTTT CATHPRGQGEDTQYF
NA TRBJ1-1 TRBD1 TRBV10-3 TGTGCCATCAGTGAATCGGACAGGGGACCCAAGGTGAACACTGAAGCTTTCTTT CAISESDRGPKVNTEAFF
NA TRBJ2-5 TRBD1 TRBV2 TGTGCCTCCAACCCTCAGACAGGGGGAGGGGAGACCCAGTACTTC CASNPQTGGGETQYF
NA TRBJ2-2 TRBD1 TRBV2 TGTGCCAGCAGTGAGCAGGGGGCAGGGACGGGAGGGGAGCTGTTTTTT CASSEQGAGTGGELFF
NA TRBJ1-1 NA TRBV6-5 TGTGCCAGCCAAAGGAGGCGGACGAACACTGAAGCTTTCTTT CASQRRRTNTEAFF
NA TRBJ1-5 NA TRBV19 TGTGCCAGTAGCTCAAGGGGCGGGCAGACTAGCAATCAGCCCCAGCATTTT CASSSRGGQTSNQPQHF
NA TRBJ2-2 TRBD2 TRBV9 TGTGCCAGCAGCGTAGATGGTAGCGGGAGGGCCGGCACCGGGGAGCTGTTTTTT CASSVDGSGRAGTGELFF
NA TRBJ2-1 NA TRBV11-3 TGTGCCAGCAGGGGTAACGGTACCAGAGTCAATGAGCAGTTCTTC CASRGNGTRVNEQFF
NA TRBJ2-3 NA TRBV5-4 TGTGCCAGCAGCTCTGCGGATACGATGGCTAGCACAGATACGCAGTATTTT CASSSADTMASTDTQYF
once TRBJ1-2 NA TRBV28 TGTGCCAGCTTCCCCCGAGGGGGCTATGGCTACACCTTC CASFPRGGYGYTF
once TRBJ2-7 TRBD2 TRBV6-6 TGTGCCAGCAGTCCAACTAGCGGGAGGGCCTACGAGCAGTACTTC CASSPTSGRAYEQYF
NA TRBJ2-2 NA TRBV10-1 TGCGCCAGCAGTGGGGACATAACCGGGGAGCTGTTTTTT CASSGDITGELFF
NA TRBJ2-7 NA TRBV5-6 TGTGCCAGCAGCTTGGGAACAGGGTTCTACGAGCAGTACTTC CASSLGTGFYEQYF
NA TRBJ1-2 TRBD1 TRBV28 TGTGCCAGCAGCAAAGGCGGACAGGTTTATGGCTACACCTTC CASSKGGQVYGYTF
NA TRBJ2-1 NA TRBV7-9 TGTGCCAGCAGCGGATACAGGAGGAGGGACTACAATGAGCAGTTCTTC CASSGYRRRDYNEQFF
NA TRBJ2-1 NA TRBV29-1 TGCAGCCTGGGGGACCAATACAATGAGCAGTTCTTC CSLGDQYNEQFF
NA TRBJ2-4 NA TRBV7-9 TGTGCCAGCAGCTTCGGATTGCAGGACGTTTGGGACAAAAACATTCAGTACTTC CASSFGLQDVWDKNIQYF
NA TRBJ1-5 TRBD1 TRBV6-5 TGTGCCAGCAGCTCGGGACAGGGCAATCAGCCCCAGCATTTT CASSSGQGNQPQHF
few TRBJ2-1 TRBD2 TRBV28 TGTGCCAGCAGTTCTTCCCTTGTGGGGGGCGGGAGGTACAATGAGCAGTTCTTC CASSSSLVGGGRYNEQFF
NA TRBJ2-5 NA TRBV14 TGTGCCAGCAGCCGGATGGGGGTGCATACTGGACCAGTGACACTCCGACAAGAGACCCAGTACTTC CASSRMGVHTGPVTLRQETQYF
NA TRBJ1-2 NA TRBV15 TGTGCCACCAGCAGAGATAGAGGGAGTAGCGGCTATGGCTACACCTTC CATSRDRGSSGYGYTF
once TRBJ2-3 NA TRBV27 TGTGCCAGCAGTCTCAGACAGGACGCTAGCACAGATACGCAGTATTTT CASSLRQDASTDTQYF
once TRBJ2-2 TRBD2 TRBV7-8 TGTGCCAGCAGCTTAGTTTCTAGCGGGAAAAAGGGGGAGCTGTTTTTT CASSLVSSGKKGELFF
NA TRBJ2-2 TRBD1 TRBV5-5 TGTGCCAGCAGCCCGGGACAGAGGGAGCTGTTTTTT CASSPGQRELFF
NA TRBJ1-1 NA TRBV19 TGTGCCAGTAGTGCTGGATACACCGGGAACACTGAAGCTTTCTTT CASSAGYTGNTEAFF
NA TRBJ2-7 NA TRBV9 TGTGCCAGCAGCGAGGGGCCTTCGTACGAGCAGTACTTC CASSEGPSYEQYF
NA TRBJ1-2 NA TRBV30 TGTGCCTGGAGGGGACTCCCTCCGAACTATGGCTACACCTTC CAWRGLPPNYGYTF
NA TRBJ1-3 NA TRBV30 TGTGCCTGGAGTGGGAAAGGACCCTACTCTGGAAACACCATATATTTT CAWSGKGPYSGNTIYF
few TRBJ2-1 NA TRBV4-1 TGCGCCAGCAGCCAAGTGGACCTTGGATTTGCCAATGAGCAGTTCTTC CASSQVDLGFANEQFF
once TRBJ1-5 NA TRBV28 TGTGCCAGCAGTGCCGAAGCGCCAAAGCCCCAGCATTTT CASSAEAPKPQHF
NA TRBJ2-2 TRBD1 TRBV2 TGTGCCAGCAGACAGGGGTTTCCGACCGGGGAGCTGTTTTTT CASRQGFPTGELFF
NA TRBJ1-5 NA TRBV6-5 TGTGCCAGCAGTGTAAGGGCCCATCAGCCCCAGCATTTT CASSVRAHQPQHF
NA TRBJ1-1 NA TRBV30 TGTGCCTGGGGAACGCAGGGGAACACTGAAGCTTTCTTT CAWGTQGNTEAFF
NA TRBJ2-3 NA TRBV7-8 TGTGCCAGCAGCAAGGACGGACGGGCGAAAAGCACAGATACGCAGTATTTT CASSKDGRAKSTDTQYF
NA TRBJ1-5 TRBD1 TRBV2 TGTGCCAGCAGTCCCGGACAGGGCGTATATCAGCCCCAGCATTTT CASSPGQGVYQPQHF
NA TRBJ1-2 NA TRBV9 TGTGCCAGCAGCGAGGGGCGATGGGGCGCCAACCTGGGCGGCTACACCTTC CASSEGRWGANLGGYTF
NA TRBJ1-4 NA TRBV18 TGTGCCAGCTCACCACCGGGGGGCGCGATCGAAAAACTGTTTTTT CASSPPGGAIEKLFF
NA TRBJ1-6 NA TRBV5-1 TGCGCCAGCAGCTTGGGGGCAAGCTCCTATAATTCACCCCTCCACTTT CASSLGASSYNSPLHF
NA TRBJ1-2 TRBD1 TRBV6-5 TGTGCCAGCAGTTACCAGGGGGGCAGGGACTATGGCTACACCTTC CASSYQGGRDYGYTF
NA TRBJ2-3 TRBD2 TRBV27 TGTGCCAGCGCCGGCGGACTAGTAGGCACAGATACGCAGTATTTT CASAGGLVGTDTQYF
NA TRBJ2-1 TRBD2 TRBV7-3 TGTGCCAGCAGCTTCAGCGGGAGGGGCAATGAGCAGTTCTTC CASSFSGRGNEQFF
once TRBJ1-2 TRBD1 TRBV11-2 TGTGCCAGCACCAAAGTAGGGGGCGCGAACCCTACGGGAGGCTACACCTTC CASTKVGGANPTGGYTF
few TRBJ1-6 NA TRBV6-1 TGTGCCGCGGGGCGAAACAATAATTCACCCCTCCACTTT CAAGRNNNSPLHF
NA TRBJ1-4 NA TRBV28 TGTGCCAGCAGTTTGCGGGGGCGGGGTAATGAAAAACTGTTTTTT CASSLRGRGNEKLFF
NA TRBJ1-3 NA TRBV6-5 TGTGCCAGCTCTCGTCTCTGGAGCTCTGGAAACACCATATATTTT CASSRLWSSGNTIYF
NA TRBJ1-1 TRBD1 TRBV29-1 TGCAGCGTCCTCCGGGACAGGGGCGTCAGTGAAGCTTTCTTT CSVLRDRGVSEAFF
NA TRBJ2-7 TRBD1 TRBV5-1 TGCGCCAGCAGAACGGACAGGGTCAACGACGAGCAGTACTTC CASRTDRVNDEQYF